A single sample gave rise to the 28 T cell receptor beta chains below, sequenced in a study of CD8 T cells in ankylosing spondylitis (dated by TCRdb to the late 2010s). Library preparation used 5' RACE. The listed sequencing device is Illumina HiSeq 2500. The public reads were run again by TCRdb, first through fastp at Q25 and then through MiXCR, and only productive beta chains were kept. Rows are combined by CDR3 protein, so each entry shows the most common genes and DNA. For this sample the table gives about 160,000 distinct CDR3 sequences, of which roughly 18% were detected only once. The ten largest account for roughly 8% of the sample. The specimen sequenced was blood, either unsorted or a sorted T cell fraction (not recorded which). The origin of the receptors is a male donor with ankylosing spondylitis or in good health (not recorded which).

Ten or more counts support this clonotype. The V and J genes are TRBV2 and TRBJ2-1; no clear D. This CDR3 contains 15 residues. Trimming removed 7 bases at V and 1 base at J, with 14 bases between. The V gene's germline CDR1 is SNHLY and CDR2 FYNNEI. In DNA, the CDR3 is TGTGCCAGCAAAATACAGCAGACTTCCTACAATGAGCAGTTCTTC. Translating it yields CASKIQQTSYNEQFF.

This clonotype has ten or more counts. CDR3 sequence (DNA): TGTGCCACCAGTGAGCTCGGTCACGAGCAGTACTTC. Translating it yields CATSELGHEQYF. The rearrangement uses TRBV24-1 and TRBJ2-7; no definite D call. CDR3 length equals 12 residues. Germline values: CDR1 KGHDR, CDR2 SFDVKD. Trimming shortened V by 4 bases and J by 5 bases, and 8 bases separated the two germline ends.

This clonotype was found many times. The J gene is TRBJ1-5, the V gene TRBV20-1; the D is unclear. CDR3 length: 14 amino acids. The V and J ends lost 5 bases and 0 bases respectively, with 11 bases between them. Germline values: CDR1 DFQATT, CDR2 SNEGSKA (reference sequence). The CDR3 is CSAGRTYSNQPQHF. For the CDR3, the DNA is TGCAGTGCTGGGAGAACTTATAGCAATCAGCCCCAGCATTTT.

The chain joins TRBV20-1 to TRBJ2-3, with 9 bases identical to TRBD2. The J segment lost 2 bases and the V segment lost 6 bases, leaving 3 bases of the junction unmatched. Germline CDR1 reads DFQATT; CDR2 reads SNEGSKA (reference sequence). CDR3 length equals 13 residues. CDR3 in DNA: TGCAGTGCCCTAGCGGGACCCACAGATACGCAGTATTTT. Translation: CSALAGPTDTQYF.

The gene calls are TRBV28 and TRBJ2-1, with D unclear. The CDR3 runs to 11 residues. The germline V gene has CDR1 MDHEN and CDR2 SYDVKM. V was trimmed by 2 bases and J by 12 bases, leaving 8 bases between them. CDR3 sequence: CASSLGLLQFF. In DNA, the CDR3 is TGTGCCAGCAGTTTAGGTCTTTTGCAGTTCTTC.

The rearrangement links TRBV5-1 to TRBJ1-1, with D possibly being TRBD1 (5 bases). The CDR3 contains 15 residues. V was cut by 0 bases and J by 5 bases, with 14 bases left in between. The germline V gene has CDR1 SGHRS and CDR2 YFSETQ. The CDR3 region is CASSLDGAGGTEAFF. The CDR3 DNA reads TGCGCCAGCAGCTTGGATGGTGCGGGGGGAACTGAAGCTTTCTTT.

The chain employs TRBV19 and TRBJ2-5; D call uncertain. The CDR3 is made up of 12 amino acids. Trimming left V 6 bases short and J 2 bases short, with 7 bases between. Germline V gene sequence: CDR1 LNHDA, CDR2 SQIVND (reference sequence). CDR3 coding DNA: TGTGCCAGTAGAGTGGGTCAAGAGACCCAGTACTTC. Translation gives CASRVGQETQYF. Using reference TRBV19 and TRBJ2-5 for the parts outside the CDR3, the full variable domain is DGGITQSPKYLFRKEGQNVTLSCEQNLNHDAMYWYRQDPGQGLRLIYYSQIVNDFQKGDIAEGYSVSREKKESFPLTVTSAQKNPTAFYLCASRVGQETQYFGPGTRLLVL.

This clonotype was seen ten or more times. This chain links TRBV5-1 with TRBJ2-5; 9 bases fit TRBD2. Germline CDR1 and CDR2: SGHRS and YFSETQ. The V and J ends lost 3 bases and 5 bases, in that order; junction bases with no gene match: 5. The CDR3 contains 14 residues. CDR3 nucleotides: TGCGCCAGCAGCTCCACTAGCGGGCCGGAGACCCAGTACTTC. Encoded protein: CASSSTSGPETQYF.

This clonotype has a handful of counts. The chain carries TRBV28 and TRBJ2-5; D is uncertain. Germline CDR1 is MDHEN and CDR2 is SYDVKM. The CDR3 covers 14 residues. The germline V and J ends were trimmed by 3 bases and 5 bases, with 13 bases remaining between them. The CDR3 loop reads CASSFSARRETQYF. The CDR3 DNA follows: TGTGCCAGCAGTTTCAGCGCCCGCCGCGAGACCCAGTACTTC.

Only a few counts were recorded for this clonotype. The V gene is TRBV12-3 or TRBV12-4, the J gene TRBJ2-7; D may be TRBD1 (6 bases). This CDR3 is 14 amino acids long. V was pared by 2 bases and J by 2 bases, with 10 bases between. In DNA form, the CDR3 reads TGTGCCAGCAGTTTAATAGACAGGCCCTACGAGCAGTACTTC. Translating it yields CASSLIDRPYEQYF.

This chain joins TRBV15 and TRBJ2-1; possible D gene TRBD2, 6 bases. With 3 bases removed from V and 2 bases from J, the gap between germline ends came to 8 bases. CDR1 and CDR2 from the germline V gene are LNHNV and YYDKDF (reference sequence). The CDR3 length is 14 residues. This CDR3 reads CATSRSSAYNEQFF. The DNA for the CDR3 is TGTGCCACCAGCAGGTCTAGCGCCTACAATGAGCAGTTCTTC. Full variable domain (outside the CDR3, taken from reference TRBV15 and TRBJ2-1): DAMVIQNPRYQVTQFGKPVTLSCSQTLNHNVMYWYQQKSSQAPKLLFHYYDKDFNNEADTPDNFQSRRPNTSFCFLDIRSPGLGDTAMYLCATSRSSAYNEQFFGPGTRLTVL.

The table lists this clonotype with many counts. The V call is TRBV20-1, the J call TRBJ1-5; 9 bases map to TRBD1. With V trimmed by 0 bases and J by 0 bases, 15 bases remained unmatched. Germline CDR1 reads DFQATT; CDR2 reads SNEGSKA (reference sequence). This CDR3 is 20 amino acids long. The DNA for the CDR3 is TGCAGTGCTAGAGATCTGGGGACAGGGAAGAGGGGTTATAGCAATCAGCCCCAGCATTTT. Protein: CSARDLGTGKRGYSNQPQHF.

There are many counts of this clonotype. CDR3 region: CSAPTSGRNYEQYF. The CDR3 DNA sequence: TGCAGTGCTCCGACGAGCGGAAGGAATTACGAGCAGTACTTC. This chain uses TRBV20-1 with TRBJ2-7, with D possibly TRBD2 on 5 matching bases. The CDR3 loop spans 14 amino acids. V was pared by 5 bases and J by 4 bases, with 18 bases between. In germline, CDR1 is DFQATT, CDR2 SNEGSKA (reference sequence).

This clonotype was seen repeatedly, ten times or more. J is TRBJ2-7 and V is TRBV7-2; 9 nucleotides match TRBD1. The length of the CDR3 is 16 residues. J gave up 3 bases and V 2 bases, and 8 bases lay outside the gene matches. Germline assignment: CDR1 SGHTA and CDR2 FQGNSA. CDR3: CASSLSAGQGFYEQYF. CDR3 nucleotide sequence: TGTGCCAGCAGCTTATCTGCGGGACAGGGATTCTACGAGCAGTACTTC.

The chain recombines TRBV10-3 with TRBJ2-7; 8 bases match TRBD1. This CDR3 has 13 residues. Germline trimming cut 5 bases from V and 5 bases from J; bases unmatched to any gene: 5. Germline V gene sequence: CDR1 ENHRY, CDR2 SYGVKD. The CDR3 protein is CAISTGGLNEQYF. The DNA for the CDR3 is TGTGCCATCAGTACAGGGGGATTGAACGAGCAGTACTTC.

This clonotype was found a few times. DNA for the CDR3: TGCAGTGCTAGCGTAGCGGGAGAGGGGTCCCAGTACTTC. Translating it yields CSASVAGEGSQYF. This chain connects TRBV20-1 to TRBJ2-5; 9 nucleotides align to TRBD2. With 3 bases clipped from V and 9 bases from J, the junction kept 8 bases outside the gene matches. The CDR3 runs 13 residues. The germline CDR1 and CDR2 sequences are DFQATT and SNEGSKA (reference sequence).

V usage is TRBV30 and J usage is TRBJ2-1; D tentatively fits TRBD1 or TRBD2 (6 bases each). The CDR3 runs 15 residues. Trimming removed 4 bases at V and 9 bases at J, with 22 bases between. Per germline, CDR1 GTSNPN and CDR2 SVGIG (reference sequence). CDR3 protein: CAWKLGGGLSLEQFF. Written as DNA, the CDR3 is TGTGCCTGGAAGTTAGGGGGAGGTTTGAGTCTTGAGCAGTTCTTC.

The chain couples TRBV27 to TRBJ2-7; 8 bases line up with TRBD1. The germline V gene has CDR1 MNHEY and CDR2 SMNVEV (reference sequence). CDR3 length equals 13 residues. V was pared by 3 bases and J by 4 bases, with 2 bases of the junction left unmatched. CDR3 nucleotide sequence: TGTGCCAGCAGTTTTACAGGGGGATACGAGCAGTACTTC. Its protein product is CASSFTGGYEQYF.

In its sample, this clonotype was seen many times. The chain carries TRBV6-5 and TRBJ2-7; the match to TRBD1 covers 9 bases. The CDR3 sequence is 15 residues long. V shed 1 base and J 3 bases; nucleotides not matched to a gene: 4. Germline V CDR1 and CDR2: MNHEY, SVGAGI. CDR3 amino acids: CASSYLDRGLYEQYF. In DNA, the CDR3 is TGTGCCAGCAGTTACTTGGACAGGGGCCTCTACGAGCAGTACTTC.

The gene calls are TRBV18 and TRBJ2-1; TRBD1 agrees at 9 bases. Trimming took 6 bases from V and 6 from J; bases not matched to a gene: 6. The germline gives CDR1 KGHSH, CDR2 LQKENI. The CDR3 is 14 residues long. For the CDR3, the DNA is TGTGCCAGCTCTCCCGGGACAGGGTTCAATGAGCAGTTCTTC. Translating it yields CASSPGTGFNEQFF.

This clonotype was detected many times. The rearrangement joins TRBV20-1 to TRBJ2-1; D is perhaps TRBD2 (6 bases). Germline-derived CDR1 and CDR2 are DFQATT and SNEGSKA (reference sequence). V lost 0 bases and J 10 bases, leaving 16 bases between the germline ends. CDR3 size: 14 residues. Here the CDR3 DNA reads TGCAGTGCTAGAGATAATACGGGACTGCGCGAGCAGTTCTTC. Translating gives CSARDNTGLREQFF.

The V call is TRBV14, the J call TRBJ1-4, with D uncertain. The CDR3 contains 20 residues. V shed 0 bases and J shed 0 bases, with 20 bases lying between them. Germline-derived CDR1 and CDR2 are SGHDN and FVKESK. The CDR3 sequence is CASSQDRSREVGATNEKLFF. For the CDR3, the DNA is TGTGCCAGCAGCCAAGACAGAAGCCGAGAGGTTGGTGCAACTAATGAAAAACTGTTTTTT. Full variable domain (rest looked up from reference TRBV14 and TRBJ1-4): EAGVTQFPSHSVIEKGQTVTLRCDPISGHDNLYWYRRVMGKEIKFLLHFVKESKQDESGMPNNRFLAERTGGTYSTLKVQPAELEDSGVYFCASSQDRSREVGATNEKLFFGSGTQLSVL.

Comment on this clonotype: Since a much larger clone is just one base distant, this may be a read error. V and J are TRBV12-3 or TRBV12-4 and TRBJ2-7; the match to TRBD1 covers 8 bases. The CDR3 has 13 amino acids. CDR3 in amino acids: CVSSEDRVYEQYF. The DNA of the CDR3 is TGTGTCAGCAGCGAGGACAGGGTCTACGAGCAGTACTTC.

This clonotype was observed many times. The chain carries TRBV5-1 and TRBJ1-1, with 7 positions matching TRBD1. This CDR3 has 15 amino acids. Germline V gives CDR1 SGHRS, CDR2 YFSETQ. V was clipped by 0 bases and J by 1 base; unmatched bases: 3. CDR3 sequence: CASSLGTGRNTEAFF. CDR3 DNA: TGCGCCAGCAGCTTGGGGACAGGTAGGAACACTGAAGCTTTCTTT.

The table lists this clonotype with many counts. V is TRBV5-1 and J is TRBJ2-3, with TRBD1 as a possible D gene (6 bases). Germline V gene lookup returns CDR1 SGHRS and CDR2 YFSETQ. The CDR3 is 15 residues long. V lost 0 bases and J lost 4, with 12 bases in between. The CDR3: CASSLDRASPDTQYF. The CDR3 DNA reads as TGCGCCAGCAGCTTGGACAGGGCGTCCCCAGATACGCAGTATTTT.

Many counts were recorded for this clonotype. The V gene is TRBV20-1, the J gene TRBJ2-7; possible D gene TRBD2, 6 bases. This CDR3 contains 13 residues. V was shortened by 2 bases and J by 3 bases, with 11 bases between the two germline ends. The germline gives CDR1 DFQATT, CDR2 SNEGSKA (reference sequence). The CDR3: CSARFGGNYEQYF. CDR3 bases: TGCAGTGCTAGATTTGGCGGGAACTACGAGCAGTACTTC.

In its sample, this clonotype was seen many times. The chain links TRBV28 to TRBJ2-1; the D gene is possibly TRBD2 (6 bases). This CDR3 region has 13 residues. CDR1 MDHEN and CDR2 SYDVKM come from the germline V gene. Trimming stripped 9 bases from V and 5 bases from J, with 14 bases between. CDR3 in DNA: TGTGCCAGTCGTAGCGGAACCGACAATGAGCAGTTCTTC. Amino acids: CASRSGTDNEQFF.

This clonotype has at least ten counts. The V gene is TRBV5-5, the J gene TRBJ2-4, with 10 bases fitting TRBD2. After removal of 6 bases from V and 3 bases from J, the junction contained 9 bases not matched to a gene. This CDR3 region has 16 residues. Looked up from germline, CDR1 is SGHKS and CDR2 is YYEKEE (reference sequence). As DNA, the CDR3 is TGTGCCAGCACCCCTTTACTAGCGGGATTCAAAAACATTCAGTACTTC. Protein product: CASTPLLAGFKNIQYF.